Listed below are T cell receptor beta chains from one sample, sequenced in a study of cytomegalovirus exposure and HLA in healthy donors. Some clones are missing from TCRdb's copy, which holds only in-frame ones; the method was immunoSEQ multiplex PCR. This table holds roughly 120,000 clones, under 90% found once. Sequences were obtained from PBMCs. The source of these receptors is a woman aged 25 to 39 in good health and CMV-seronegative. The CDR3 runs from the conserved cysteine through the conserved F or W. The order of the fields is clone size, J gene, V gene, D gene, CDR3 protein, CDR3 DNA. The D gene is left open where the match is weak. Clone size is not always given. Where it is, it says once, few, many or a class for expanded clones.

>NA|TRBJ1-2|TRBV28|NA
CASSFIDRRYTF
TGTGCCAGCAGTTTTATAGACAGGCGCTACACCTTC
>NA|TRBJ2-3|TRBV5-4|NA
CASSPRDSFLADTQYF
TGTGCCAGCAGCCCCCGGGACTCCTTTTTGGCAGATACGCAGTATTTT
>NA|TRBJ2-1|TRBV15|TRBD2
CATSARRESVNEQFF
TGTGCCACCAGCGCAAGGCGGGAGAGTGTGAATGAGCAGTTCTTC
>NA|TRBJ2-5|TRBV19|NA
CASSAGPEGTQYF
TGTGCCAGTAGTGCCGGCCCCGAGGGGACCCAGTACTTC
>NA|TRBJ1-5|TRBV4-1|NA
CASSQVGRRANQPQHF
TGCGCCAGCAGCCAAGTGGGGCGCAGGGCCAATCAGCCCCAGCATTTT
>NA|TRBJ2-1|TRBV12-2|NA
CASRLALAGSYNEQFF
TGTGCAAGTCGCTTAGCGCTAGCGGGCTCCTACAATGAGCAGTTCTTC
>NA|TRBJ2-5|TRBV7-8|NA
CASSLPVETQYF
TGTGCCAGCAGCTTACCGGTGGAGACCCAGTACTTC
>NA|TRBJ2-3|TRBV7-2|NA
CASSLGRGGTDTQYF
TGTGCCAGCAGCTTGGGCAGGGGTGGCACAGATACGCAGTATTTT
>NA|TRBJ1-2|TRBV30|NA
CAWSGGGGYTF
TGTGCCTGGAGTGGGGGCGGTGGCTACACCTTC
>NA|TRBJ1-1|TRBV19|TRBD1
CASRGKQGAGNTEAFF
TGTGCCAGTAGGGGCAAACAGGGGGCTGGGAACACTGAAGCTTTCTTT
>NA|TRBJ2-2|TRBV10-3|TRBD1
CAISEPGRGPGELFF
TGTGCCATCAGTGAACCGGGCAGGGGGCCCGGGGAGCTGTTTTTT
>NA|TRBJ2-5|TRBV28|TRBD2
CASSLTSGGQEIQYF
TGTGCCAGCAGTTTGACTAGCGGGGGCCAAGAGATCCAGTACTTC
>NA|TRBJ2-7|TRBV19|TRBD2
CASSTRTSGPYEQYF
TGTGCCAGTAGCACACGGACTAGCGGCCCTTACGAGCAGTACTTC
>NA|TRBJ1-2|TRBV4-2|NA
CASSQEQGGNYGYTF
TGTGCCAGCAGCCAAGAACAGGGCGGTAACTATGGCTACACCTTC
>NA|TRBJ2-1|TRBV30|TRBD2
CAWRGLAGGQFF
TGTGCCTGGAGAGGCCTAGCGGGAGGACAGTTCTTC
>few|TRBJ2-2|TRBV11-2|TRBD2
CASSTLPGLAGGGGGELFF
TGTGCCAGCAGCACCCTACCGGGACTAGCGGGAGGAGGGGGCGGGGAGCTGTTTTTT
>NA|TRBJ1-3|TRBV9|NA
CASSVAQGDGGQVTGNTIYF
TGTGCCAGCAGCGTAGCCCAGGGCGACGGGGGGCAGGTAACTGGAAACACCATATATTTT
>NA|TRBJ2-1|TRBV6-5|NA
CASSYSRGQLDEQFF
TGTGCCAGCAGTTACTCGAGAGGTCAGTTGGATGAGCAGTTCTTC
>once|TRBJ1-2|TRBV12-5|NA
CASGSTSNYGYTF
TGTGCTAGTGGTTCAACTTCTAACTATGGCTACACCTTC
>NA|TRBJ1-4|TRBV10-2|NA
CASSESGLREKLFF
TGCGCCAGCAGTGAGTCCGGGTTGCGCGAAAAACTGTTTTTT
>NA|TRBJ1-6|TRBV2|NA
CASQGSMNSPLHF
TGTGCCAGCCAAGGGAGTATGAATTCACCCCTCCACTTT
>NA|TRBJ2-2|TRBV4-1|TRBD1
CASSQDHRDRGLTGELFF
TGCGCCAGCAGCCAAGATCACCGTGACAGGGGTTTAACCGGGGAGCTGTTTTTT
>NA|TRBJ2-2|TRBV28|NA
CASSYPMRAEKNTGELFF
TGTGCCAGCAGTTACCCCATGAGGGCGGAGAAAAACACCGGGGAGCTGTTTTTT
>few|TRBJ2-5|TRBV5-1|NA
CASSSSRLGVQETQYF
TGCGCCAGCAGCTCCAGCAGATTGGGAGTCCAAGAGACCCAGTACTTC
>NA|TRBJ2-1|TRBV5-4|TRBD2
CASSAGTSGYNEQFF
TGTGCCAGCAGCGCAGGGACTAGCGGGTACAATGAGCAGTTCTTC
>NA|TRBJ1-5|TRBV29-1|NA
CSVATGYQPQHF
TGCAGCGTTGCCACAGGGTATCAGCCCCAGCATTTT
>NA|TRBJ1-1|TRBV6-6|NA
CASRGGSGTEAFF
TGTGCCAGCCGAGGGGGATCTGGCACTGAAGCTTTCTTT
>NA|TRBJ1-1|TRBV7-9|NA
CASSLHRRLDTEAFF
TGTGCCAGCAGCTTACACAGGCGCCTAGACACTGAAGCTTTCTTT
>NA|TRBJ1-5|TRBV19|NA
CASSIIAGPQPQHF
TGTGCCAGTAGTATAATAGCAGGGCCCCAGCCCCAGCATTTT
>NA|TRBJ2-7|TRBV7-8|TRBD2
CASSLELAGDYEQYF
TGTGCCAGCAGCTTAGAACTAGCGGGAGACTACGAGCAGTACTTC
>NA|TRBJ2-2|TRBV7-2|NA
CASSPAGNFGGELFF
TGTGCCAGCAGCCCCGCTGGTAACTTCGGCGGGGAGCTGTTTTTT
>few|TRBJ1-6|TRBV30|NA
CALEGSSYNSPLHF
TGTGCCTTAGAAGGGAGCTCCTATAATTCACCCCTCCACTTT
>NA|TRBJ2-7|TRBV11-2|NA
CASSAQPGLSYEQYF
TGTGCCAGCAGCGCCCAACCGGGACTTTCCTACGAGCAGTACTTC
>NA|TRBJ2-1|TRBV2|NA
CASSDWTVNSYNEQFF
TGTGCCAGCAGTGACTGGACTGTTAACTCCTACAATGAGCAGTTCTTC
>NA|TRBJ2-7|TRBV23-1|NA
CASSKQPGFTSYEQYF
TGCGCCAGCAGCAAGCAACCGGGGTTTACCTCCTACGAGCAGTACTTC
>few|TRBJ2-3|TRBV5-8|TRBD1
CASSLGDRNTDTQYF
TGTGCCAGCAGCTTGGGGGACAGGAACACAGATACGCAGTATTTT
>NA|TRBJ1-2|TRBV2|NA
CASYGQGDGYTF
TGTGCCAGCTATGGCCAGGGCGATGGCTACACCTTC
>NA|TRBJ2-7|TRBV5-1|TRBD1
CASSSQGQFSSYEQYF
TGCGCCAGCAGCTCTCAGGGACAGTTCTCTTCCTACGAGCAGTACTTC
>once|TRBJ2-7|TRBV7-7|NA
CASSLERGWTPSGVSYEQYF
TGTGCCAGCAGCTTAGAGCGTGGATGGACCCCGAGCGGCGTGTCCTACGAGCAGTACTTC
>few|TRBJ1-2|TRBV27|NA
CASSLIGDGYTF
TGTGCCAGCAGTTTGATAGGGGATGGCTACACCTTC
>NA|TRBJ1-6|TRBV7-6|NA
CASSPGISYNSPLHF
TGTGCCAGCAGCCCAGGGATCTCCTATAATTCACCCCTCCACTTT